This T cell receptor (beta chain) was profiled in a study of blood T cell repertoires in COVID-19. Turning to the study itself: COVID-19 samples, acute and convalescent, were from the United States, Italy and Spain.

In the authors' workflow: Reference gene primers were amplified, and this amplification served to estimate nucleated cell counts. Produced via immunoSEQ multiplex PCR; TCRdb's table is partial and in-frame only. The V and J calls and clone size come from that table; D and trimming were worked out from the DNA. The sample shows approximately 120,000 clones, about 70% of them seen only once. CDR3 length equals 15 residues. Per the germline V gene, CDR1 is WNHNN and CDR2 is SYGVQD (reference sequence). V was clipped by 7 bases and J by 6 bases; unmatched bases: 10. V gene TRBV10-1 combines with J gene TRBJ1-5, with 9 bases that match TRBD1. The sample taken for sequencing was peripheral blood. The receptor was isolated from an elderly man with COVID-19, enrolled during active disease. The CDR3 protein is CASIPGTGYRQPQHF. CDR3 nucleotides: TGCGCCAGCATTCCCGGGACAGGGTATCGTCAGCCCCAGCATTTT.